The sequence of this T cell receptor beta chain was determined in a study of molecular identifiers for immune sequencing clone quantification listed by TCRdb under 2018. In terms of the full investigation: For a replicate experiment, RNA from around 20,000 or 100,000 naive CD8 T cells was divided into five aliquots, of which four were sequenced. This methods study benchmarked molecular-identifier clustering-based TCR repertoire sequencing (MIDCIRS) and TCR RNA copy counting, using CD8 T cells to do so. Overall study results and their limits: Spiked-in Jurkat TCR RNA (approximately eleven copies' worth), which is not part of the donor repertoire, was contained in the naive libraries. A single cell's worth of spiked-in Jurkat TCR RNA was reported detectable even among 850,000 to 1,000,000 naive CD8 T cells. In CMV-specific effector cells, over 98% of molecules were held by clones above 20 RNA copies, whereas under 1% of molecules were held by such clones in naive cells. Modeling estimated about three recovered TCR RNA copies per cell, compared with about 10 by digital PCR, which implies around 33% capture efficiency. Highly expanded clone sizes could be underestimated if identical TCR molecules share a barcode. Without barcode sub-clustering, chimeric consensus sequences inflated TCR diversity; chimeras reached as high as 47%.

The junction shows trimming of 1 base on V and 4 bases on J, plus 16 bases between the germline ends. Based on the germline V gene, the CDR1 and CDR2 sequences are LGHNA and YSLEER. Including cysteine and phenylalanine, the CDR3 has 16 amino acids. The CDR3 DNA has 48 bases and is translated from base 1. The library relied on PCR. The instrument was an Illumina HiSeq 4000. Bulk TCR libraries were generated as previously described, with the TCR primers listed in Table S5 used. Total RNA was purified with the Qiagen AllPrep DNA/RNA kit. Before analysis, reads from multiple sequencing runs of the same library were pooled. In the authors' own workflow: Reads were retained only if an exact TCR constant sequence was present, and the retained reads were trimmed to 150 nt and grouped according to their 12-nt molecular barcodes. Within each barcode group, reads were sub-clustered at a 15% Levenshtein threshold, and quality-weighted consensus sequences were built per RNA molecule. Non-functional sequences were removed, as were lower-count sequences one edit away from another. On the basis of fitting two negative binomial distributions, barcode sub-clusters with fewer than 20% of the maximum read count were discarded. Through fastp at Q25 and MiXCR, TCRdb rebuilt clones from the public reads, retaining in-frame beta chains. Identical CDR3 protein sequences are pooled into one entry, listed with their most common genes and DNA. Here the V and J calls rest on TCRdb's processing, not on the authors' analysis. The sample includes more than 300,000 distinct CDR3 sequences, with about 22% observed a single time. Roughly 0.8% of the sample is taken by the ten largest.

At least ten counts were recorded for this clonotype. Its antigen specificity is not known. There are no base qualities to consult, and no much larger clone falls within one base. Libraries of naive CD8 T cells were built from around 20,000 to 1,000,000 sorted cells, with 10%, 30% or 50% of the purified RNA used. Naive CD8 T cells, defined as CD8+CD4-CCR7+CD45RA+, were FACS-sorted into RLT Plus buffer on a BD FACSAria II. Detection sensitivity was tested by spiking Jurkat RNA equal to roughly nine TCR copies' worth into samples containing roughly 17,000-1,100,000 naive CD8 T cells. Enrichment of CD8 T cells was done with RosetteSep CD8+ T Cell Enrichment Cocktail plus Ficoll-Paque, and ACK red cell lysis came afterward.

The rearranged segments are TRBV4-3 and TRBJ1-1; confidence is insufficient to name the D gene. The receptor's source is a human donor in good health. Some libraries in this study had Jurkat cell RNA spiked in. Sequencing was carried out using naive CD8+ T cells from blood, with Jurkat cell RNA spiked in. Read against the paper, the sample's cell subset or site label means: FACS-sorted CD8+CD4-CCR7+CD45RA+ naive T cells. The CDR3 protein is CASSQGIARPPTEAFF. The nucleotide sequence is TGCGCCAGCAGCCAAGGGATAGCAAGACCCCCCACTGAAGCTTTCTTT.